This T cell receptor beta chain was documented in a study of CD8+ T cells in alopecia areata. Study summary: Those patients who were treated received oral tofacitinib, which was given at 5 to 10 mg twice daily for moderate-to-severe alopecia areata. Broader study findings: Since there was just one nonresponder, nobody can yet say how baseline CD8+ expansion ties to response.

Germline trimming cut 4 bases from V and 7 bases from J; bases unmatched to any gene: 7. The CDR3 totals 16 residues. Germline V lookup: CDR1 SGHTA, CDR2 FQGNSA. Turning to this clone: Antigen specificity is unknown.

Reverse transcription of extracted RNA yielded cDNA, which provided the sequencing template. Data came from immunoSEQ multiplex PCR; TCRdb stores just in-frame clones and leaves some out. The sample records about 190,000 clones, less than 65% being singletons. Regarding treatment: oral pan-JAK inhibitor, 5-10 mg twice daily. V usage is TRBV7-2 and J usage is TRBJ1-6, with 10 bases aligning to TRBD1. Source: CD4+ T cells sorted from blood, taken at week 24, from a patient treated with tofacitinib. The receptor comes from a human donor with alopecia areata. CDR3 region: CASSSPRGQGNSPLHF. For the CDR3, the DNA is TGTGCCAGCAGCTCACCCCGGGGACAGGGGAATTCACCCCTCCACTTT.